This TCR beta chain was obtained from a study of T cell clones after liver transplantation. Whole-study results and caveats: A larger donor-reactive than third-party decline suggested partial antigen-specific deletion.

Only in-frame clones appear in the TCRdb table, and some are missing; sequencing was by immunoSEQ multiplex PCR. The table lists roughly 55,000 clones, 65% to 80% of them singletons. Worth noting for this clone: What it binds is unknown.

Germline values: CDR1 SGHRS, CDR2 YFSETQ. The CDR3 is 16 amino acids. Between the trimmed V and J ends, which lost 0 bases and 6 bases, there was a span of 16 bases. The source is a human patient who received a liver transplant. Some T cells may be provided by the graft donor. The sequenced sample was CD4+ T cells from blood, obtained 52 to 60 months after liver transplant. The V gene is TRBV5-1, the J gene TRBJ2-1; maybe TRBD2 (6 bases). In nucleotides, the CDR3 is TGCGCCAGCAGCTTGGAGGTAGCCCCCGGGGGCAATGAGCAGTTCTTC. It yields the protein CASSLEVAPGGNEQFF.